The T cell receptor beta chain described here comes from a study of T-cell reconstitution after alpha-beta-depleted transplantation in children. V lost 6 bases and J 2 bases, leaving 8 bases between the germline ends. CDR1 and CDR2 (germline): LNHDA, SQIVND (reference sequence). This CDR3 has 13 amino acids. Unique molecular identifiers featured in how the TCRbeta library was prepared. TCRdb called the PCR reads again in MiXCR, with one record for every CDR3 protein. The sample shows around 240,000 distinct CDR3 sequences, approximately 9.9% of them seen only once. The table lists this clonotype with many counts.

This receptor was taken from a human donor who donated a stem cell graft to a child with SCID. Source: PBMCs from the stem cell graft donor, taken from the stem cell graft. The chain employs TRBV19 and TRBJ1-5, with D uncertain. In DNA, the CDR3 is TGTGCCAGTAGCCCGGACGGCAATCAGCCCCAGCATTTT. It is translated as CASSPDGNQPQHF. Full variable domain (missing parts from reference TRBV19 and TRBJ1-5): DGGITQSPKYLFRKEGQNVTLSCEQNLNHDAMYWYRQDPGQGLRLIYYSQIVNDFQKGDIAEGYSVSREKKESFPLTVTSAQKNPTAFYLCASSPDGNQPQHFGDGTRLSIL.